The TCR beta chain described here comes from a study of Graves' ophthalmopathy and Graves' hyperthyroidism. This clonotype was seen many times. What it binds is unknown. TCR beta CDR3 regions were amplified from RNA transcripts. First-round RT-PCR employed HTBI primers, with a second-round multiplex PCR after it. Each CDR3 protein is one row after TCRdb ran MiXCR on the multiplex PCR reads. This table has over a million distinct CDR3 sequences, about two fifths appearing once. Study-level results: With a specificity of about 73% and a sensitivity of 60% to 71%, the model predicted ophthalmopathy progression.

The receptor's source is an adult man with Graves' hyperthyroidism. Sequenced: peripheral blood or thyroid tissue (not recorded which).

DNA for the CDR3: TGTGCCAGCAGCATTTTAGGGGACACTGAAGCTTTCTTT. Protein product: CASSILGDTEAFF. The V gene is TRBV7-9, the J gene TRBJ1-1, with D possibly matching TRBD1 (5 bases). The germline gives CDR1 SEHNR, CDR2 FQNEAQ (reference sequence). Trimming shortened V by 5 bases and J by 3 bases, and 10 bases separated the two germline ends. The length of the CDR3 is 13 residues.